This entry concerns a single T cell receptor (beta chain). What it binds is unknown. TCRdb's table, derived via immunoSEQ multiplex PCR, lists solely in-frame clones and lacks some. The repertoire holds about 73,000 clones, with about 90% as singletons. The data originate from a study of cytomegalovirus exposure and HLA in healthy donors. Whole-study results and caveats: Using the classifier, cytomegalovirus status was reportedly diagnosed with high specificity and sensitivity. It was 150 to 200 TCR beta chains that were listed as cytomegalovirus-associated. Rare TCR sequences predominated, though certain public TCRs were found in many donors.

Germline CDR1 ENHRY, CDR2 SYGVKD. The ends were cut back, 7 bases at V and 0 bases at J, with 7 bases in the middle. The CDR3 runs 13 residues. This TCR was sampled from a young woman in good health and CMV-seropositive. The V gene is TRBV10-3, the J gene TRBJ1-3; D is ambiguous. Sequencing was carried out using PBMCs. The CDR3 coding sequence is TGTGCCATCAAGCCCCCCTCTGGAAACACCATATATTTT. Translating gives CAIKPPSGNTIYF.